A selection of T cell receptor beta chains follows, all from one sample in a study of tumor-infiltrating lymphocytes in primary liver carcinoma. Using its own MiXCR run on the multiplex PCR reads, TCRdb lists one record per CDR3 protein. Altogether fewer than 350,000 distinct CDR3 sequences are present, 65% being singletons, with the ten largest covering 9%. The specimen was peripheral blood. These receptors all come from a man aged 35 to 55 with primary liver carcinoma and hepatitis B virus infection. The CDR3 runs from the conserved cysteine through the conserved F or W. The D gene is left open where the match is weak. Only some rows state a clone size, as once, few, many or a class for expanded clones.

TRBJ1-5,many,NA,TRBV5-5,CASSLGRNQPQHF,TGTGCCAGCAGCTTAGGGCGTAATCAGCCCCAGCATTTT
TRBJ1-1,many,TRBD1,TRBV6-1,CASSGQGYTEAFF,TGTGCCAGCAGCGGACAGGGTTACACTGAAGCTTTCTTT
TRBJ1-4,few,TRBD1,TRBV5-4,CASSFSGGLKKLFF,TGTGCCAGCAGCTTTTCAGGGGGCTTAAAGAAACTGTTTTTT
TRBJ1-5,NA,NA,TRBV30,CAWNLRPLRDDQPQHF,TGTGCCTGGAATCTGAGACCCCTAAGGGACGATCAGCCCCAGCATTTT
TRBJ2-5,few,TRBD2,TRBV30,CAWRTSGRETQYF,TGTGCCTGGAGGACTAGCGGGAGAGAGACCCAGTACTTC
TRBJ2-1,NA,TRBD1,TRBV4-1,CASSQRVSGTVIYSEQFF,TGCGCCAGCAGCCAGAGAGTGTCCGGGACAGTCATTTACAGTGAGCAGTTCTTC
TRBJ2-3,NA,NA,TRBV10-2,CVSIGGPRYTDTQYF,TGCGTCAGCATTGGGGGCCCCCGGTACACAGATACGCAGTATTTT
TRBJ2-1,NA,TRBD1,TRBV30,CAWIGRGSNEQFF,TGTGCCTGGATTGGCAGGGGGAGTAATGAGCAGTTCTTC
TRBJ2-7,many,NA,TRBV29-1,CSVRDGLSYEQYF,TGCAGCGTTCGGGACGGTCTGTCCTACGAGCAGTACTTC
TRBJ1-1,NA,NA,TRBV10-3,CAIKGSGQLNTEVFF,TGTGCGATCAAAGGGTCGGGGCAGCTGAACACTGAAGTTTTCTTT
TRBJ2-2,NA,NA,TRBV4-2,CAGSQDLAGQGELFF,TGTGCCGGCAGCCAAGATTTGGCAGGGCAAGGGGAGCTGTTTTTT
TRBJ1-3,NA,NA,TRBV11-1,CANSFTSSGLRNTIYF,TGTGCCAACAGCTTTACTTCCAGTGGCCTGCGAAACACCATATATTTT
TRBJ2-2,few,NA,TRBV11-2,CASSLVAGGAWELFF,NA
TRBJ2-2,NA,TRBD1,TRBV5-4,CTSSLAGTGFTGEQFF,TGTACCAGCAGCTTGGCCGGGACAGGATTCACCGGGGAGCAGTTTTTT
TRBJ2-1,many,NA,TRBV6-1,CASSPGVYEQFF,TGTGCCAGCAGTCCCGGGGTGTATGAGCAGTTCTTC
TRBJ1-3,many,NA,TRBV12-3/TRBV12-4,CATAVDSGNTIYF,TGTGCCACCGCAGTGGACTCTGGAAACACCATATATTTT
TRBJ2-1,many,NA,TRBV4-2,CASSQDRGRDEQFF,TGTGCCAGCAGCCAAGATAGGGGTAGGGATGAGCAGTTCTTC
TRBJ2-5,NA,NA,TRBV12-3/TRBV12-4,CASTRVRKETLYF,TGTGCCAGCACTAGGGTACGGAAAGAGACCCTGTACTTC
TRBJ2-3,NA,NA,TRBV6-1,CASSEQGSGYF,TGTGCCAGCAGTGAACAGGGTAGTGGGTATTTT
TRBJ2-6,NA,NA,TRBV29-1,CSVDESISGANVLTF,TGCAGCGTTGACGAAAGTATCTCTGGGGCCAACGTCCTGACTTTC
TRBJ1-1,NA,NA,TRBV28,CASSSRGGPDTEAFF,TGTGCCAGCAGTTCCCGGGGGGGGCCGGACACTGAAGCTTTCTTT
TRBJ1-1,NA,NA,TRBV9,CASSADNTEAFF,TGTGCCAGCAGCGCGGATAACACTGAAGCTTTCTTT
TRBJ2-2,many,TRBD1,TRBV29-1,CSAKDRGNGELFF,TGCAGCGCTAAGGACAGGGGGAACGGGGAGCTGTTTTTT
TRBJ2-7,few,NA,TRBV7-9,CASSSVVSYEQYF,TGTGCCAGCAGCTCAGTAGTCTCCTACGAGCAGTACTTC
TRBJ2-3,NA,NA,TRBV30,CAWSMGGEADMQYF,TGTGCCTGGAGTATGGGGGGAGAGGCAGATATGCAGTATTTT
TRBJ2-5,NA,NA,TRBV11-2,CASSPIRSGFTERTQYF,TGTGCCAGCAGTCCGATCAGGTCCGGGTTCACTGAGAGGACCCAGTACTTC
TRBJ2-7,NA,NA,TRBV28,CVSSGSVYEQYF,TGTGTCAGCAGCGGGTCGGTCTACGAGCAGTACTTC
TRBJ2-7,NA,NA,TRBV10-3,CAISGPGKHEQCF,TGTGCCATCAGTGGGCCGGGGAAGCACGAACAGTGCTTC
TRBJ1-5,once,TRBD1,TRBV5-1,CASSSAGQRTQPQHF,TGCGCCAGCAGCTCAGCGGGACAGAGGACTCAGCCCCAGCATTTT
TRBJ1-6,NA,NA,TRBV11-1,CASSLLHDGVSPLHF,TGTGCCAGCAGCTTACTCCACGACGGAGTCTCACCCCTCCACTTT
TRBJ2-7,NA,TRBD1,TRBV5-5,CASSLMGQVFYGQYF,TGTGCCAGCAGCTTAATGGGACAGGTTTTCTACGGGCAGTACTTC
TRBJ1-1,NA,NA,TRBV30,CARSARIDTEAFF,TGTGCCCGGAGCGCAAGGATTGACACTGAAGCTTTCTTT
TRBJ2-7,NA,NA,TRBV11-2,CANILEASFPWEQYF,TGTGCCAACATCTTAGAGGCCTCTTTCCCTTGGGAGCAGTACTTC
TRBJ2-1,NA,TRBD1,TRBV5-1,CASSPDPRGQGDNEQFF,TGCGCCAGCAGCCCGGATCCCCGGGGACAGGGGGACAATGAGCAGTTCTTC
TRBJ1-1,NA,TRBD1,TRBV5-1,CASSPGTGVVNTEAFF,TGCGCCAGCAGCCCCGGGACAGGGGTGGTGAACACTGAAGCTTTCTTT
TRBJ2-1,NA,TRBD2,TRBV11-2,CASSLELLAEMIEQFF,TGTGCCAGCAGCTTAGAGCTCCTAGCGGAAATGATTGAGCAGTTCTTC
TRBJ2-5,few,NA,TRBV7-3,CASRRGPQETQYF,TGTGCCAGCCGTCGGGGGCCTCAGGAGACCCAGTACTTC
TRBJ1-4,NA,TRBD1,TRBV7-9,CASSSDRAGEKLFF,TGTGCCAGCAGCTCCGACAGGGCGGGAGAAAAACTGTTTTTT
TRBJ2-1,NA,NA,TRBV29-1,CSVKWSGPYNEQFF,TGCAGCGTAAAGTGGTCAGGGCCATACAATGAGCAGTTCTTC